Shown below are 16 T cell receptor beta chains from a single sample sequenced in a study of cytomegalovirus exposure and HLA in healthy donors. Using immunoSEQ multiplex PCR, the repertoire was profiled, and TCRdb retains in-frame clones only, with some absent. The sample lists nearly 80,000 clones, 93% occurring once. The specimen was PBMCs. These receptors all come from a woman aged 30 to 39 in good health and CMV-seronegative.

The chain recombines TRBV4-1 with TRBJ2-7, with 10 nucleotides matching TRBD1. This CDR3 is built from 16 residues. Germline CDR1 reads MGHRA; CDR2 reads YSYEKL. With V trimmed by 4 bases and J by 3 bases, 9 bases remained unmatched. CDR3 DNA sequence: TGCGCCAGCAGCCGAAACGACGGGACAGGGGTCTACGAGCAGTACTTC. Translation: CASSRNDGTGVYEQYF.

This rearrangement joins TRBV5-1 to TRBJ2-3; 10 bases are a match to TRBD2. Losses at the gene ends were 3 bases for V and 5 bases for J; bases not matched to a gene: 6. Germline-derived CDR1 and CDR2 are SGHRS and YFSETQ. The CDR3 sequence is 15 residues long. The CDR3 coding sequence is TGCGCCAGCAGCTGGGGATTAGCGGGGGGAGATACGCAGTATTTT. Its translation: CASSWGLAGGDTQYF.

The J gene is TRBJ1-1, the V gene TRBV6-5; D remains unclear. Germline CDR1 reads MNHEY; CDR2 reads SVGAGI. This CDR3 spans 15 amino acids. V dropped 0 bases and J dropped 4 bases, with 12 bases sitting between them. The CDR3 sequence: CASSYSNPEGTEAFF. CDR3 nucleotide sequence: TGTGCCAGCAGTTACTCCAACCCCGAGGGCACTGAAGCTTTCTTT.

This rearrangement joins TRBV9 to TRBJ2-2; 11 nucleotides agree with TRBD2. The length of the CDR3 is 16 residues. V lost 0 bases, J lost 5 bases, and 3 bases stayed unmatched. Germline V CDR1 and CDR2: SGDLS, YYNGEE. The CDR3 nucleotides read TGTGCCAGCAGCGTAGCGGGGACTAGCGGAACCGGGGAGCTGTTTTTT. Amino acids: CASSVAGTSGTGELFF.

The rearrangement links TRBV5-4 to TRBJ1-2, with D hard to call. The germline V gene has CDR1 SGHNT and CDR2 YYREEE (reference sequence). CDR3 length equals 15 residues. The V end lost 4 bases, the J end lost 4 bases, and 17 bases lay between the germline ends. CDR3: CASSRWNTDFYGYTF. The CDR3 DNA follows: TGTGCCAGCAGCCGCTGGAACACCGACTTCTATGGCTACACCTTC.

The chain employs TRBV5-1 and TRBJ2-7; 14 bases agree with TRBD2. The CDR3 is made up of 16 amino acids. From germline, CDR1 is SGHRS and CDR2 YFSETQ. V shed 0 bases and J 4 bases; nucleotides not matched to a gene: 3. CDR3 DNA sequence: TGCGCCAGCAGCTTGGGGGGGACTAGCGGGAGTTACGAGCAGTACTTC. This translates into CASSLGGTSGSYEQYF. The whole variable domain, filled in from reference TRBV5-1 and TRBJ2-7, reads KAGVTQTPRYLIKTRGQQVTLSCSPISGHRSVSWYQQTPGQGLQFLFEYFSETQRNKGNFPGRFSGRQFSNSRSEMNVSTLELGDSALYLCASSLGGTSGSYEQYFGPGTRLTVT.

This chain links TRBV28 with TRBJ2-2; TRBD2 agrees at 7 bases. V was clipped by 3 bases and J by 3 bases; unmatched bases: 13. CDR3 length equals 18 residues. Germline CDR1 MDHEN, CDR2 SYDVKM. The CDR3 DNA sequence: TGTGCCAGCAGTTTCCGAAATCACGGACTAGTTTACACCGGGGAGCTGTTTTTT. Translating gives CASSFRNHGLVYTGELFF.

This clone was counted a single time. The chain couples TRBV6-5 to TRBJ2-7; 10 nucleotides align to TRBD1. Germline-derived CDR1 and CDR2 are MNHEY and SVGAGI. The CDR3 has 15 amino acids. The trim removed 2 bases at V and 3 bases at J, leaving 4 bases unmatched. The CDR3 loop is CASSYGDRGLYEQYF. The CDR3 nucleotides are TGTGCCAGCAGTTACGGCGACAGGGGGCTCTACGAGCAGTACTTC.

The chain is built from TRBV10-3 and TRBJ1-1, with D possibly matching TRBD1 (6 bases). This CDR3 region has 13 residues. Germline V gene sequence: CDR1 ENHRY, CDR2 SYGVKD. Trimming took off 6 bases at V and 0 bases at J, with 8 bases between the two ends. CDR3 sequence (DNA): TGTGCCATCAGCAACAGGGTGAACACTGAAGCTTTCTTT. Translated, it gives CAISNRVNTEAFF.

J is TRBJ2-7 and V is TRBV28, with 13 bases aligning to TRBD2. J lost 3 bases, V lost 5 bases, and 1 base had no gene match. Germline V gene lookup returns CDR1 MDHEN and CDR2 SYDVKM. This CDR3 has 14 amino acids. CDR3 coding DNA: TGTGCCAGCAGTCGGACTAGCGGGGGCTACGAGCAGTACTTC. This encodes CASSRTSGGYEQYF.

This chain joins TRBV6-6 and TRBJ2-7, with TRBD2 matching 7 bases. The germline V gene encodes CDR1 MNHNY and CDR2 SVGAGI (reference sequence). V trimming: 6 bases; J trimming: 2 bases; junction bases outside the gene matches: 10. This CDR3 contains 15 residues. The CDR3 DNA reads as TGTGCCAGCAGACTACTAGCGTCGATGCCCTACGAGCAGTACTTC. Protein sequence: CASRLLASMPYEQYF.

This chain joins TRBV27 and TRBJ2-7, with D tentatively TRBD1 (7 bases). V was cut by 3 bases and J by 2 bases, with 14 bases left in between. This CDR3 spans 15 amino acids. Germline assignment: CDR1 MNHEY and CDR2 SMNVEV (reference sequence). The chain's CDR3 is CASSFEPGGTYEQYF. DNA of the CDR3: TGTGCCAGCAGTTTTGAGCCAGGGGGGACCTACGAGCAGTACTTC.

The chain couples TRBV7-2 to TRBJ1-3; no reliable D call. V was clipped by 1 base and J by 2 bases, with 15 bases between them. The CDR3 is 17 amino acids. The germline V gene has CDR1 SGHTA and CDR2 FQGNSA. CDR3 coding DNA: TGTGCCAGCAGCTTAGTTCCGGTTATGGGCCCTGGAAACACCATATATTTT. This translates into CASSLVPVMGPGNTIYF.

The J gene is TRBJ2-3, the V gene TRBV7-9; a weak D match, TRBD1 (6 bases). Germline CDR1 reads SEHNR; CDR2 reads FQNEAQ (reference sequence). The CDR3 is made up of 16 amino acids. V was cut by 5 bases and J by 2 bases, with 17 bases left in between. DNA for the CDR3: TGTGCCAGCAGCCCAACACAGGGTGGAGTCACAGATACGCAGTATTTT. Translating gives CASSPTQGGVTDTQYF.

This clone appeared once. The V gene is TRBV7-2, the J gene TRBJ2-7; TRBD1 aligns across 10 bases. V dropped 4 bases and J dropped 5; count of bases not matched to a gene: 2. CDR3 length: 13 amino acids. Germline V gene data show CDR1 as SGHTA and CDR2 as FQGNSA. The CDR3 sequence: CASSYGTGDEQYF. The CDR3, as DNA: TGTGCCAGCAGCTACGGGACAGGGGACGAGCAGTACTTC.

This chain links TRBV30 with TRBJ2-6, with D possibly TRBD1 on 5 matching bases. This CDR3 spans 14 amino acids. The germline CDR1 and CDR2 sequences are GTSNPN and SVGIG (reference sequence). Trimming stripped 7 bases from V and 1 base from J, with 11 bases between. This chain's CDR3 is CAFEKGSGANVLTF. As DNA, the CDR3 is TGTGCCTTCGAAAAGGGGTCTGGGGCCAACGTCCTGACTTTC.